This T cell receptor (beta chain) appears in the sequencing data of a study of blood T cell repertoires in COVID-19. Study-level background: Whether acute or convalescent, the COVID-19 samples came from the United States, Italy and Spain. Sources were T cells, B-cell-depleted T cells, or PBMCs; the material itself was cDNA or gDNA.

Germline CDR1 MNHEY, CDR2 SVGAGI. The CDR3 contains 13 residues. Trimming shortened V by 8 bases and J by 0 bases, and 10 bases separated the two germline ends. Original data processing: Cell counts per sample came from amplifying reference gene primers. The method was immunoSEQ multiplex PCR; TCRdb's version includes in-frame clones alone and lacks a portion of them. V, J and clone size were drawn from that table, and D and trimming were deduced from the DNA. Of some 80,000 clones in the sample, roughly 80% are singletons; the top ten hold 15% to 20%. This chain uses TRBV6-5 with TRBJ1-1; D is uncertain. The material sequenced was peripheral blood. The receptor's source is a man older than 75 with active or convalescent COVID-19. CDR3 residues: CASRNQMNTEAFF. The DNA for the CDR3 is TGTGCCAGCCGAAATCAGATGAACACTGAAGCTTTCTTT.